This T cell receptor beta chain was identified during a study of T cell responses to AZD1222 COVID-19 vaccine. The ends were cut back, 0 bases at V and 0 bases at J, with 12 bases in the middle. The CDR3 sequence is 17 residues long. Germline V gives CDR1 LGHNA, CDR2 YNFKEQ. Assay used: immunoSEQ multiplex PCR; TCRdb lists only in-frame clones, some missing. The sample yields 90,000 to 120,000 clones, around nine tenths seen once. The sequence came from an adult who received the MenACWY meningococcal vaccine as a control. This specimen was peripheral blood, taken 28 days after the second dose of the MenACWY control vaccine. This chain links TRBV4-2 with TRBJ1-3; D is uncertain. The CDR3: CASSQDRGSVSGNTIYF. DNA for the CDR3: TGTGCCAGCAGCCAAGACCGTGGATCGGTCTCTGGAAACACCATATATTTT.